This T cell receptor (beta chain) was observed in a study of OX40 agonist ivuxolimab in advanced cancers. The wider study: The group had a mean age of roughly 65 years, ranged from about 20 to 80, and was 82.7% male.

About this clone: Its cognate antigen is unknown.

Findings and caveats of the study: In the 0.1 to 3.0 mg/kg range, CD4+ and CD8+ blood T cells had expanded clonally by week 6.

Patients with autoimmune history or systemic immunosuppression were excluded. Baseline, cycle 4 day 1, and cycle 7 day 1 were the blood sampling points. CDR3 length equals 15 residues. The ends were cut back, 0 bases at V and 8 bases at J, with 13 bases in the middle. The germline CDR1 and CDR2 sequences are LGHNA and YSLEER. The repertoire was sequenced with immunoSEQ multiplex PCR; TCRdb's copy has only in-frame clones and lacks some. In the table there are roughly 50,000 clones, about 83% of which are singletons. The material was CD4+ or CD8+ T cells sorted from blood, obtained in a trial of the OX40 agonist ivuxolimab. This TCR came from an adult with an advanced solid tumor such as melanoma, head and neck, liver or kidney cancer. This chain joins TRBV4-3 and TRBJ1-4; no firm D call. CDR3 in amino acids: CASSQDLGTREKLFF. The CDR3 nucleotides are TGCGCCAGCAGCCAAGACCTGGGAACGAGGGAAAAACTGTTTTTT.